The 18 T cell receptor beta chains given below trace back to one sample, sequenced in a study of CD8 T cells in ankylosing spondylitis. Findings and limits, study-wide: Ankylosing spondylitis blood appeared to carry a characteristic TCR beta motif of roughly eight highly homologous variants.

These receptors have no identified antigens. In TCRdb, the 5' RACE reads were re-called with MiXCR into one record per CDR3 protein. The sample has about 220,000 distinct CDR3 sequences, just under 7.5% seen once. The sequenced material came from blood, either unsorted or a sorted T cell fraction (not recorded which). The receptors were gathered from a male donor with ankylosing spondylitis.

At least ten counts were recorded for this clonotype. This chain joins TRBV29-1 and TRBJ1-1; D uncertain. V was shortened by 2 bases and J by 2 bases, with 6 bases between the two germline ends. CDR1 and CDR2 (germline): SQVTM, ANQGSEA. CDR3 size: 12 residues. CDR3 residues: CSVETDNTEAFF. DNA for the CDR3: TGCAGCGTTGAAACGGATAACACTGAAGCTTTCTTT.

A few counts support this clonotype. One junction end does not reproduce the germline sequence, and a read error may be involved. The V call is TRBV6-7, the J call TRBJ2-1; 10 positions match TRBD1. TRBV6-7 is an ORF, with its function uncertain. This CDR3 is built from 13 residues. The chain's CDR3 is CASSSWTGGLKLF. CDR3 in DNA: TGTGCCAGCAGTTCCTGGACAGGGGGGTTGAAGCTCTTC.

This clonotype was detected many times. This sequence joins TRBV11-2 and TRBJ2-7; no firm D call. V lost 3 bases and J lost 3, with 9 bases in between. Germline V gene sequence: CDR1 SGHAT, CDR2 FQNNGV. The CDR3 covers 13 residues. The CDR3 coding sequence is TGTGCCAGCAGCTTTGCCTCTATCTACGAGCAGTACTTC. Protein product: CASSFASIYEQYF. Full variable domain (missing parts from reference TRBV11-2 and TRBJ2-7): EAGVAQSPRYKIIEKRQSVAFWCNPISGHATLYWYQQILGQGPKLLIQFQNNGVVDDSQLPKDRFSAERLKGVDSTLKIQPAKLEDSAVYLCASSFASIYEQYFGPGTRLTVT.

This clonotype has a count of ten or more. In DNA form, the CDR3 reads TGTGCCAGCAGCCCTCCCGACCTTAATGAAAAACTGTTTTTT. It translates to CASSPPDLNEKLFF. The rearrangement uses TRBV7-2 and TRBJ1-4; D is unresolved. The CDR3 is made up of 14 amino acids. V gave up 5 bases and J gave up 4 bases, with 11 bases separating them. Germline-derived CDR1 and CDR2 are SGHTA and FQGNSA. Drawing the rest from reference TRBV7-2 and TRBJ1-4, the complete variable domain is GAGVSQSPSNKVTEKGKDVELRCDPISGHTALYWYRQSLGQGLEFLIYFQGNSAPDKSGLPSDRFSAERTGGSVSTLTIQRTQQEDSAVYLCASSPPDLNEKLFFGSGTQLSVL.

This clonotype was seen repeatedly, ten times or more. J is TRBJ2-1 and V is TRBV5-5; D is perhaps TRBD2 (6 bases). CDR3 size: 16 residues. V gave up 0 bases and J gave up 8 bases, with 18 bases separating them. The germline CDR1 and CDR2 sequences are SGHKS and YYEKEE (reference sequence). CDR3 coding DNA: TGTGCCAGCAGCTTGGCCGGCGGGATATCATTGGATGAGCAGTTCTTC. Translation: CASSLAGGISLDEQFF.

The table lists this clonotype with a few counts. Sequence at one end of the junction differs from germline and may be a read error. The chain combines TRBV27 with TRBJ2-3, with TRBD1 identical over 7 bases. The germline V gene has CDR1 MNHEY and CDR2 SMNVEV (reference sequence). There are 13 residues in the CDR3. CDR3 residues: CASRLSQGYTQYF. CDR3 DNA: TGTGCCAGCAGATTATCACAGGGGTATACGCAGTATTTT.

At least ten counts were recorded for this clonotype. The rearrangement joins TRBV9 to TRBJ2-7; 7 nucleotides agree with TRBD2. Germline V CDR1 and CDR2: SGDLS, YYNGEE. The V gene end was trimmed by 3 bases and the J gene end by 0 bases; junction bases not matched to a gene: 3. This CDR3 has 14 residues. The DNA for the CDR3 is TGTGCCAGCAGCGGGGAGGGACCCTCCTACGAGCAGTACTTC. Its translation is CASSGEGPSYEQYF.

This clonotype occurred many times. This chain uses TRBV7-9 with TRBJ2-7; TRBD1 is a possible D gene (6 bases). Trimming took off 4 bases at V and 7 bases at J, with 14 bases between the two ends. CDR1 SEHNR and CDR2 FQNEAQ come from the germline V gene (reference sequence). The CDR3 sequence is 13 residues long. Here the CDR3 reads CASSSRGPGEQYF. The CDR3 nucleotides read TGTGCCAGCAGCTCCAGGGGCCCGGGGGAGCAGTACTTC.

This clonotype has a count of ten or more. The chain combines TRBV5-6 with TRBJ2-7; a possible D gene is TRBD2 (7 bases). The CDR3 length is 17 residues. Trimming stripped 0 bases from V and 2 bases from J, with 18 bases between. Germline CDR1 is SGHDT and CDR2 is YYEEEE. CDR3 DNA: TGTGCCAGCAGCTTGGAAGGGGGGGGACGGTCGGCCTACGAGCAGTACTTC. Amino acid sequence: CASSLEGGGRSAYEQYF.

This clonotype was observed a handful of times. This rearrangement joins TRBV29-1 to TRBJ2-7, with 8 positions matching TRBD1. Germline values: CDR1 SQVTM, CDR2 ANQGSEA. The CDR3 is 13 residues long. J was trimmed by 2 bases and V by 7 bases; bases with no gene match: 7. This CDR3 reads CSAVTGGPYEQYF. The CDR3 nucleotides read TGCAGCGCCGTTACAGGGGGACCCTACGAGCAGTACTTC.

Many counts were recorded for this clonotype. The CDR3 DNA follows: TGTGCCAGCAGTTACTGGGGAGGGAAAGGCGAGCAGTACTTC. This sequence encodes CASSYWGGKGEQYF. The genes are TRBV6-2 or TRBV6-3 and TRBJ2-7; 7 bases match TRBD2. Trimming took 1 base from V and 6 from J; bases not matched to a gene: 6. In germline, CDR1 is MNHEY, CDR2 SVGEGT. The length of the CDR3 is 14 residues.

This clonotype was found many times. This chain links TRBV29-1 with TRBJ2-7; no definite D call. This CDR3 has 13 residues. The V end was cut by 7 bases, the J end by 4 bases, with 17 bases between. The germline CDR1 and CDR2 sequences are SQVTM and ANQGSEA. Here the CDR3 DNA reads TGCAGCGCCAACTCCGGTAACGGTTACGAGCAGTACTTC. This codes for CSANSGNGYEQYF.

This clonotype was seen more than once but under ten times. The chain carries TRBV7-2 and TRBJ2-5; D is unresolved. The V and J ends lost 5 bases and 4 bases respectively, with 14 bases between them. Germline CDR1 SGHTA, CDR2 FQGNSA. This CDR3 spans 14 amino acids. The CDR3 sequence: CASSRPLPGETQYF. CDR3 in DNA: TGTGCCAGCAGCCGACCCCTCCCGGGAGAGACCCAGTACTTC. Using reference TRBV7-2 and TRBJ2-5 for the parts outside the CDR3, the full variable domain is GAGVSQSPSNKVTEKGKDVELRCDPISGHTALYWYRQSLGQGLEFLIYFQGNSAPDKSGLPSDRFSAERTGGSVSTLTIQRTQQEDSAVYLCASSRPLPGETQYFGPGTRLLVL.

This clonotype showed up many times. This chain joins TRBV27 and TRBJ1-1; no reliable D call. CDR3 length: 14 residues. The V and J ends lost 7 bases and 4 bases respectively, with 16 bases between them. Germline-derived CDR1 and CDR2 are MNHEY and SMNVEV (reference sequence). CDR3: CASTPSGRGTEAFF. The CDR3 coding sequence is TGTGCCAGCACCCCCTCGGGGAGAGGCACTGAAGCTTTCTTT.

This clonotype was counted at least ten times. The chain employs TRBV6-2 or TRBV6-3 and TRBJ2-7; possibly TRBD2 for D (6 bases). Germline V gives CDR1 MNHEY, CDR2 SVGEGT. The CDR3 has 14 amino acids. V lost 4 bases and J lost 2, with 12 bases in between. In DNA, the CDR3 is TGTGCCAGCAGTTGGGGGACTCGAACCTACGAGCAGTACTTC. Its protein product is CASSWGTRTYEQYF.

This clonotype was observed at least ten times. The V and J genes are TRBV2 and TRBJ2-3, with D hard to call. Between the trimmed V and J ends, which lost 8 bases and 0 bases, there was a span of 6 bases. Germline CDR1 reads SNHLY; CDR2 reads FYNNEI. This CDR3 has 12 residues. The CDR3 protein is CASVGSTDTQYF. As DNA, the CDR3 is TGTGCCAGCGTCGGCAGCACAGATACGCAGTATTTT.

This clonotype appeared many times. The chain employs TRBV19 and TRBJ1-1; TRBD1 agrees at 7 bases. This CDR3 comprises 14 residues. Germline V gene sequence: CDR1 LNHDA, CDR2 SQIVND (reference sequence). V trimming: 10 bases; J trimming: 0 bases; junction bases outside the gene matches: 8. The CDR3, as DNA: TGTGCCACACTATCGACAGGGTTGAACACTGAAGCTTTCTTT. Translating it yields CATLSTGLNTEAFF.

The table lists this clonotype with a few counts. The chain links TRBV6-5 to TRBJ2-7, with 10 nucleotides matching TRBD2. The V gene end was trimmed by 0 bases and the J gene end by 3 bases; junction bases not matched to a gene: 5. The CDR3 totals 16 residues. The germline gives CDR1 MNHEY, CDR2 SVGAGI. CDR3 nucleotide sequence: TGTGCCAGCAGTTACTCCAGACTAGCGGGCGACTACGAGCAGTACTTC. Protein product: CASSYSRLAGDYEQYF.